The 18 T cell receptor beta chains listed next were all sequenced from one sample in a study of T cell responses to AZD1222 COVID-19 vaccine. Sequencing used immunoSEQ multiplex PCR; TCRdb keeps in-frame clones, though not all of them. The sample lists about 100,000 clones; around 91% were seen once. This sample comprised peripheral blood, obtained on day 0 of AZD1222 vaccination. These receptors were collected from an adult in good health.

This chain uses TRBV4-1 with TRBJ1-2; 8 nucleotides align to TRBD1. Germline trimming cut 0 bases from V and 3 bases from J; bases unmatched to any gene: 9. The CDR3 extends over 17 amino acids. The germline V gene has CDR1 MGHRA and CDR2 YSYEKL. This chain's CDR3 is CASSQDVTRDRYYGYTF. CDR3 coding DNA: TGCGCCAGCAGCCAAGACGTTACCAGGGACAGGTACTATGGCTACACCTTC.

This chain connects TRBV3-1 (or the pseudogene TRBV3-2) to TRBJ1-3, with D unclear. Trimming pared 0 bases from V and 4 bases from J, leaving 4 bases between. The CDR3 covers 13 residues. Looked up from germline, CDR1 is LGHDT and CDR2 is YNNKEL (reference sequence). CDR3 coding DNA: TGTGCCAGCAGCCAAGATTACGGAAACACCATATATTTT. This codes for CASSQDYGNTIYF.

The CDR3 region has the DNA TGCAGCGTTGTAACTGTCGTGGGGGAGCAGTACTTC. This translates into CSVVTVVGEQYF. The chain couples TRBV29-1 to TRBJ2-7; D gene unclear. V was trimmed by 4 bases and J by 7 bases, leaving 14 bases between them. The germline V gene has CDR1 SQVTM and CDR2 ANQGSEA. This CDR3 spans 12 amino acids.

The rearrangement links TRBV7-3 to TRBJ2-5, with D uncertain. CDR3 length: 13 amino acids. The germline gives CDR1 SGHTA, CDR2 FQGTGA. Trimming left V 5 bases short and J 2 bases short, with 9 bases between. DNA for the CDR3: TGTGCCAGCAGCCCTATGGGGCAAGAGACCCAGTACTTC. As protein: CASSPMGQETQYF.

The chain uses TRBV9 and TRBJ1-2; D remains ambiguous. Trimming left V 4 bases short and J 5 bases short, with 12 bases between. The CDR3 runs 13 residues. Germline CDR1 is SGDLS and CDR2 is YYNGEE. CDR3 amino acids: CASSPAQGYGYTF. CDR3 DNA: TGTGCCAGCAGCCCAGCCCAAGGATATGGCTACACCTTC. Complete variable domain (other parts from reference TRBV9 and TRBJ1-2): DSGVTQTPKHLITATGQRVTLRCSPRSGDLSVYWYQQSLDQGLQFLIQYYNGEERAKGNILERFSAQQFPDLHSELNLSSLELGDSALYFCASSPAQGYGYTFGSGTRLTVV.

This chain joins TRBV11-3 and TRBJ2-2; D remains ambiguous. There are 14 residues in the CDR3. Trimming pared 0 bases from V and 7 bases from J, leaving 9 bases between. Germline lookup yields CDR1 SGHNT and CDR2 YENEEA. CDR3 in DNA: TGTGCCAGCAGCTTAGAGCGGTGGAGCGGGGAGCTGTTTTTT. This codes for CASSLERWSGELFF.

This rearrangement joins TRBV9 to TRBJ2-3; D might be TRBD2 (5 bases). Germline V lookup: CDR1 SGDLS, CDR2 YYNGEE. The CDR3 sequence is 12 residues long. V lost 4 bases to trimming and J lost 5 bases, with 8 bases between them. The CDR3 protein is CASSRGGDTQYF. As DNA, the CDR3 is TGTGCCAGCAGCCGGGGTGGAGATACGCAGTATTTT.

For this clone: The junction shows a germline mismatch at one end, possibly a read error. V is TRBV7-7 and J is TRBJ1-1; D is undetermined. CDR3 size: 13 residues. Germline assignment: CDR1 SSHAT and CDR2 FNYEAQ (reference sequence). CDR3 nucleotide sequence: TGTGCTAGCAGTCAGACACCGAACACTGAAGCTTTCTTT. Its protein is CASSQTPNTEAFF.

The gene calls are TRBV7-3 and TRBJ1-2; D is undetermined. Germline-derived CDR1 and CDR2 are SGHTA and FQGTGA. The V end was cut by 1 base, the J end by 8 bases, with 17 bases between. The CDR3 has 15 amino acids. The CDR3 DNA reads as TGTGCCAGCAGCTTAAGACCCCGAGGCAAACTAGGCTACACCTTC. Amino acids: CASSLRPRGKLGYTF.

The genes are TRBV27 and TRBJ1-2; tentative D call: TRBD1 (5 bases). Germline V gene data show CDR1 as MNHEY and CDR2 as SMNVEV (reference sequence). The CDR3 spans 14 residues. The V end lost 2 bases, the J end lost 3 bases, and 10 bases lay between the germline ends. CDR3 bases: TGTGCCAGCAGTTTAAGGGTACAGGACTATGGCTACACCTTC. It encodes CASSLRVQDYGYTF.

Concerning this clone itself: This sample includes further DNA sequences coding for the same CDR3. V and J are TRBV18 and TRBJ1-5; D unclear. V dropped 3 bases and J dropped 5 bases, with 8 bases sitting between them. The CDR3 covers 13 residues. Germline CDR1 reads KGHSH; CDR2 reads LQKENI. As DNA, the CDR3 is TGTGCCAGCTCACCCGGCGAAGATCAGCCCCAGCATTTT. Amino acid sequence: CASSPGEDQPQHF.

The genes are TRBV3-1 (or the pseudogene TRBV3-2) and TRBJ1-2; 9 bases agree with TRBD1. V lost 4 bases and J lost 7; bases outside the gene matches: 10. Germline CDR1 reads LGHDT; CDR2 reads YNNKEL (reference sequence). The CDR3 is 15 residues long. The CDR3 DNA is TGTGCCAGCAGCCCCAACTCCGGGACAGGGTTTGGCTACACCTTC. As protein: CASSPNSGTGFGYTF.

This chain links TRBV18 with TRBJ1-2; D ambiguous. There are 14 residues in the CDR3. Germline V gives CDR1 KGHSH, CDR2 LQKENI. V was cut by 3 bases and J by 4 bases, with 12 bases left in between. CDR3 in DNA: TGTGCCAGCTCACCCAATCGGGATTCCTATGGCTACACCTTC. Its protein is CASSPNRDSYGYTF.

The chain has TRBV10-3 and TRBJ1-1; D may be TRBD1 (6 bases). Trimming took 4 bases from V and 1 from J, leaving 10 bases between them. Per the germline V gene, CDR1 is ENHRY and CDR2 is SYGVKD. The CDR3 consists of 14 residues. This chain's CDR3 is CAISVGGQNTEAFF. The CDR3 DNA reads TGTGCCATCAGTGTGGGGGGCCAGAACACTGAAGCTTTCTTT.

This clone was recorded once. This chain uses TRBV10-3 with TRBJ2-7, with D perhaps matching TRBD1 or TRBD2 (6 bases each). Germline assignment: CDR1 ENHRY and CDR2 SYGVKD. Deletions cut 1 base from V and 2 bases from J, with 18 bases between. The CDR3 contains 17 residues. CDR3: CAISELIVGGVAYEQYF. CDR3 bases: TGTGCCATCAGTGAGTTAATAGTGGGGGGCGTAGCCTACGAGCAGTACTTC.

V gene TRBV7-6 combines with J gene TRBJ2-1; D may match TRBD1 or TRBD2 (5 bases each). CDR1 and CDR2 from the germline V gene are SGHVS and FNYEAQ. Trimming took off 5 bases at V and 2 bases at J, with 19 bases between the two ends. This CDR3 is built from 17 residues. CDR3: CASSVRDGNNPYNEQFF. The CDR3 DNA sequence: TGTGCCAGCAGCGTCCGGGACGGAAACAATCCCTACAATGAGCAGTTCTTC.

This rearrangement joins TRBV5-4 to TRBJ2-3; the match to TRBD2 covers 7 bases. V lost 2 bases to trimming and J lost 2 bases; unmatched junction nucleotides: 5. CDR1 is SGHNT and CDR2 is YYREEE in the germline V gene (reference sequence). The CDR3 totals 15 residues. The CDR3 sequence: CASSLSAGSTDTQYF. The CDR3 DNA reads TGTGCCAGCAGCTTATCAGCGGGGTCCACAGATACGCAGTATTTT.

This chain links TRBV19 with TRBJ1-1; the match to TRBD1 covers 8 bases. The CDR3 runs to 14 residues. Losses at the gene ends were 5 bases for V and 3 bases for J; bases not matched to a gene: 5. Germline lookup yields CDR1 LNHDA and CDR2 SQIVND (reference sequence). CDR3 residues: CASSPGQGHTEAFF. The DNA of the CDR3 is TGTGCCAGTAGTCCCGGACAGGGCCACACTGAAGCTTTCTTT.